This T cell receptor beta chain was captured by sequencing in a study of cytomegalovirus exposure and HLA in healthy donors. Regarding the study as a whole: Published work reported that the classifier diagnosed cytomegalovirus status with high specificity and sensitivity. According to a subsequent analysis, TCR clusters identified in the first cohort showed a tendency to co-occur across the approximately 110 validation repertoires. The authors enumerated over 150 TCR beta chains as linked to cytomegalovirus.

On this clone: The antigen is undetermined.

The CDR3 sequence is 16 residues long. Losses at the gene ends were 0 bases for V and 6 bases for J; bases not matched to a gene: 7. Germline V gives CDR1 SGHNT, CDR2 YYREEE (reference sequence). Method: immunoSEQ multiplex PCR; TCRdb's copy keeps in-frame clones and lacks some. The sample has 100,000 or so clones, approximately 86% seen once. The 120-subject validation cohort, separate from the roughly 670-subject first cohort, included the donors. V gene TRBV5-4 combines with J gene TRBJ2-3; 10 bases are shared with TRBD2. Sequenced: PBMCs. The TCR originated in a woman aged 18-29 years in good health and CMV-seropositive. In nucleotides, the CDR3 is TGTGCCAGCAGCTTGGGGGCAACTAGCGGGGATGATACGCAGTATTTT. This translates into CASSLGATSGDDTQYF.